This T cell receptor beta chain was sequenced for a study of immune evolution from preneoplasia to lung adenocarcinoma. General study points: Highest clonality occurred in KRAS-mutant, not EGFR-mutant or double wild-type, nodules. Later-stage lesions appeared to have more T cells, more diversity, less clonality. From normal lung to invasive adenocarcinoma, top clone frequencies appeared to decrease.

In the case of this clone: Its antigen is unidentified.

The data were produced by immunoSEQ multiplex PCR, yet TCRdb's version contains in-frame clones alone and is incomplete. The sample records 35,000 to 40,000 clones, about 73% being singletons. Germline values: CDR1 SNHLY, CDR2 FYNNEI. The CDR3 totals 15 residues. V lost 7 bases and J lost 4; bases outside the gene matches: 9. The chain couples TRBV2 to TRBJ1-4; the match to TRBD1 covers 7 bases. Source material: FFPE invasive lung adenocarcinoma tissue. This clonotype was obtained from a person in their sixties or seventies with lung adenocarcinoma. The chain's CDR3 is CASTVRGQSNEKLFF. CDR3 in DNA: TGTGCCAGCACAGTTCGGGGACAGAGTAATGAAAAACTGTTTTTT.